One sample yielded the 20 T cell receptor beta chains listed below, sequenced in a study of blood T cell repertoires in COVID-19. Clones were sequenced by immunoSEQ multiplex PCR, and TCRdb holds only the in-frame ones, with some missing. The table records 150,000 or so clones, roughly 82% of them present only once. The sample consisted of peripheral blood. Source of these receptors: a woman in her 50s in a cohort sampled during active or convalescent COVID-19.

The rearrangement joins TRBV6-6 to TRBJ2-7; D remains ambiguous. There are 12 residues in the CDR3. V was clipped by 8 bases and J by 0 bases, with 8 bases between them. CDR1 and CDR2 from the germline V gene are MNHNY and SVGAGI (reference sequence). The CDR3 sequence is CASAVSSYEQYF. The CDR3, as DNA: TGTGCCAGCGCGGTTAGCTCCTACGAGCAGTACTTC.

The V and J genes are TRBV11-3 and TRBJ2-3; D may be TRBD1 (5 bases). Germline assignment: CDR1 SGHNT and CDR2 YENEEA. The CDR3 spans 14 residues. V gave up 5 bases and J gave up 6 bases, with 15 bases separating them. The CDR3 region is CASSKGALTDTQYF. The CDR3 coding sequence is TGTGCCAGCAGCAAAGGGGCCCTCACGGATACGCAGTATTTT.

This rearrangement joins TRBV4-1 to TRBJ1-5, with 8 bases fitting TRBD1. Germline lookup yields CDR1 MGHRA and CDR2 YSYEKL. The CDR3 sequence is 16 residues long. V lost 2 bases, J lost 0 bases, and 3 bases stayed unmatched. The CDR3 protein is CASSQQGAGSNQPQHF. As DNA, the CDR3 is TGCGCCAGCAGCCAACAGGGGGCCGGTAGCAATCAGCCCCAGCATTTT.

This chain connects TRBV7-3 to TRBJ1-1; 7 nucleotides align to TRBD1. From germline, CDR1 is SGHTA and CDR2 FQGTGA. With V trimmed by 6 bases and J by 1 base, 20 bases remained unmatched. The CDR3 extends over 19 amino acids. CDR3 DNA: TGTGCCAGCAGGACCAGGTCGGGCAGTAAGAGGACAGGGAACACTGAAGCTTTCTTT. Encoded protein: CASRTRSGSKRTGNTEAFF. The full variable domain, completed using reference TRBV7-3 and TRBJ1-1, is GAGVSQTPSNKVTEKGKYVELRCDPISGHTALYWYRQSLGQGPEFLIYFQGTGAADDSGLPNDRFFAVRPEGSVSTLKIQRTERGDSAVYLCASRTRSGSKRTGNTEAFFGQGTRLTVV.

The chain links TRBV4-3 to TRBJ2-4, with a possible D match to TRBD2 (6 bases). Per the germline V gene, CDR1 is LGHNA and CDR2 is YSLEER. With 1 base removed from V and 1 base from J, the gap between germline ends came to 23 bases. The CDR3 is made up of 20 amino acids. The CDR3 nucleotides read TGCGCCAGCAGCCAAGCGTTCGGCCAGCGGGTGGTTTCGGCCAAAAACATTCAGTACTTC. Translating it yields CASSQAFGQRVVSAKNIQYF.

The chain recombines TRBV19 with TRBJ1-1; 9 positions match TRBD1. The germline gives CDR1 LNHDA, CDR2 SQIVND (reference sequence). Unmatched junction bases numbered 5, after V lost 3 bases and J lost 0 bases. The CDR3 covers 16 residues. As DNA, the CDR3 is TGTGCCAGTAGTATCACCTGGACAGGGGTGAACACTGAAGCTTTCTTT. This gives the protein CASSITWTGVNTEAFF.

V gene TRBV3-1 (or the pseudogene TRBV3-2) combines with J gene TRBJ1-2, with TRBD1 matching 8 bases. Trimming at V came to 5 bases and at J to 8 bases, leaving 4 bases not matched to a gene. The germline V gene has CDR1 LGHDT and CDR2 YNNKEL (reference sequence). CDR3 length equals 12 residues. In DNA, the CDR3 is TGTGCCAGCAGCGGACAGGGACAGGGCTACACCTTC. Protein product: CASSGQGQGYTF.

This clone was seen a single time. This rearrangement joins TRBV10-3 to TRBJ2-1; 7 positions agree with TRBD1. The CDR3 runs 15 residues. Per germline, CDR1 ENHRY and CDR2 SYGVKD. V was clipped by 5 bases and J by 8 bases; unmatched bases: 12. The chain's CDR3 is CAISSPGQRADEQFF. CDR3 bases: TGTGCCATCAGTTCCCCGGGACAGAGGGCCGATGAGCAGTTCTTC.

The chain recombines TRBV6-5 with TRBJ2-7; perhaps TRBD1 as D (6 bases). In germline, CDR1 is MNHEY, CDR2 SVGAGI. The germline V and J ends were trimmed by 7 bases and 3 bases, with 10 bases remaining between them. This CDR3 region has 12 residues. CDR3 sequence reads: CASTPQGYEQYF. The CDR3 DNA follows: TGTGCCAGCACTCCACAGGGCTACGAGCAGTACTTC.

The rearrangement uses TRBV9 and TRBJ1-4, with D perhaps matching TRBD1 (5 bases). Germline V gene data show CDR1 as SGDLS and CDR2 as YYNGEE. This CDR3 region has 15 residues. V was cut by 4 bases and J by 5 bases, with 15 bases left in between. In DNA, the CDR3 is TGTGCCAGCAGCCCCTGGGGGGGTCTGAATGAAAAACTGTTTTTT. Its translation is CASSPWGGLNEKLFF.

This clone has just a few counts. The chain employs TRBV28 and TRBJ1-3; D may be TRBD1 (5 bases). This CDR3 is 15 amino acids long. Trimming left V 7 bases short and J 0 bases short, with 13 bases between. CDR1 is MDHEN and CDR2 is SYDVKM in the germline V gene. The CDR3: CASIPGLPSGNTIYF. The CDR3 DNA follows: TGTGCCAGCATCCCGGGACTACCCTCTGGAAACACCATATATTTT.

CDR3 nucleotides: TGTGCCAGCAGCCTCCCGGACAGGGTTTCACCCCTCCACTTT. It codes for CASSLPDRVSPLHF. The chain joins TRBV5-6 to TRBJ1-6; 8 bases are a match to TRBD1. The CDR3 is 14 amino acids. V was pared by 4 bases and J by 9 bases, with 6 bases of the junction left unmatched. Germline CDR1 is SGHDT and CDR2 is YYEEEE.

The chain is built from TRBV7-2 and TRBJ1-4, with 9 bases aligning to TRBD1. Germline-derived CDR1 and CDR2 are SGHTA and FQGNSA. Trimming took 1 base from V and 4 from J; bases not matched to a gene: 7. There are 17 residues in the CDR3. For the CDR3, the DNA is TGTGCCAGCAGCTTAGGCGGACAGGGGACCTATAATGAAAAACTGTTTTTT. Protein product: CASSLGGQGTYNEKLFF.

DNA of the CDR3: TGTGCCAGCCGATTGACAGGGGTTCATAATTCACCCCTCCACTTT. It yields the protein CASRLTGVHNSPLHF. The V call is TRBV27, the J call TRBJ1-6; 8 bases agree with TRBD1. Per the germline V gene, CDR1 is MNHEY and CDR2 is SMNVEV (reference sequence). Germline trimming cut 8 bases from V and 5 bases from J; bases unmatched to any gene: 8. CDR3 length: 15 amino acids.

The chain recombines TRBV3-1 (or the pseudogene TRBV3-2) with TRBJ2-1; 7 bases agree with TRBD2. The germline gives CDR1 LGHDT, CDR2 YNNKEL (reference sequence). The CDR3 runs 15 residues. J gave up 6 bases and V 8 bases, and 13 bases lay outside the gene matches. The CDR3 DNA reads as TGTGCCAGCCGCGGAGGGCGGGGGTTCCTCAATGAGCAGTTCTTC. It is translated as CASRGGRGFLNEQFF.

V and J are TRBV27 and TRBJ1-3, with D tentatively TRBD1 (5 bases). The V gene's germline CDR1 is MNHEY and CDR2 SMNVEV (reference sequence). This CDR3 comprises 16 residues. Trimming left V 5 bases short and J 0 bases short, with 14 bases between. This chain's CDR3 is CASSPRAPYSGNTIYF. CDR3 nucleotides: TGTGCCAGCAGTCCCAGGGCCCCCTACTCTGGAAACACCATATATTTT.

This chain uses TRBV5-1 with TRBJ1-1, with D possibly matching TRBD1 (5 bases). CDR1 and CDR2 (germline): SGHRS, YFSETQ. This CDR3 is 15 amino acids long. Trimming pared 2 bases from V and 1 base from J, leaving 12 bases between. This CDR3 reads CASSLFDRPNTEAFF. The CDR3 DNA follows: TGCGCCAGCAGCTTATTTGACAGACCGAACACTGAAGCTTTCTTT.

The rearrangement joins TRBV18 to TRBJ1-2; 9 bases align to TRBD1. CDR3 size: 15 residues. Unmatched junction bases numbered 5, after V lost 1 base and J lost 5 bases. From germline, CDR1 is KGHSH and CDR2 LQKENI. The CDR3 nucleotides are TGTGCCAGCTCACCACAAGTGGGACAGGGTTATGGCTACACCTTC. Residues: CASSPQVGQGYGYTF.

This clone was seen only once. The rearrangement links TRBV19 to TRBJ1-5; D is undetermined. Trimming removed 7 bases from V and 4 bases from J, with 14 bases in between. Germline V CDR1 and CDR2: LNHDA, SQIVND (reference sequence). This CDR3 is 14 amino acids long. The CDR3 DNA reads TGTGCCAGTACCGCGACGGGTGGGAATCAGCCCCAGCATTTT. This sequence encodes CASTATGGNQPQHF. Complete variable domain (other parts from reference TRBV19 and TRBJ1-5): DGGITQSPKYLFRKEGQNVTLSCEQNLNHDAMYWYRQDPGQGLRLIYYSQIVNDFQKGDIAEGYSVSREKKESFPLTVTSAQKNPTAFYLCASTATGGNQPQHFGDGTRLSIL.

The chain carries TRBV27 and TRBJ2-2; 9 bases fit TRBD1. Trimming removed 2 bases from V and 4 bases from J; junction bases left unmatched: 5. Germline loops: CDR1 MNHEY, CDR2 SMNVEV (reference sequence). This CDR3 comprises 16 residues. In DNA, the CDR3 is TGTGCCAGCAGTTTAGATTGGACAGGGGTCACCGGGGAGCTGTTTTTT. Translating gives CASSLDWTGVTGELFF.